The 14 T cell receptor beta chains listed next were all sequenced from one sample in a study of blood T cell repertoires in COVID-19. The table came from immunoSEQ multiplex PCR; TCRdb's copy has only in-frame clones and leaves some out. Of over 200,000 clones in the sample, 89% were seen once. Sequenced input: PBMCs or T cells enriched from blood (not recorded which). These receptors all come from a woman aged 30 to 39 with acute COVID-19.

This clone has more than one count but fewer than ten. This chain connects TRBV5-1 to TRBJ1-1, with D hard to call. Germline CDR1 SGHRS, CDR2 YFSETQ. The CDR3 loop spans 14 amino acids. The V gene lost 0 bases and the J gene lost 4 bases, with 10 bases spanning the gap. Here the CDR3 reads CASSLDPGSTEAFF. The CDR3 bases are TGCGCCAGCAGCTTGGACCCCGGGAGCACTGAAGCTTTCTTT.

This clone was picked up one time. The chain combines TRBV5-4 with TRBJ2-5; TRBD1 aligns across 8 bases. The trim removed 5 bases at V and 5 bases at J, leaving 14 bases unmatched. The length of the CDR3 is 16 residues. Germline assignment: CDR1 SGHNT and CDR2 YYREEE (reference sequence). CDR3 sequence: CASSSHDRGEWETQYF. The CDR3 nucleotides read TGTGCCAGCAGTTCCCACGACAGGGGCGAGTGGGAGACCCAGTACTTC.

This chain connects TRBV6-5 to TRBJ2-7; TRBD1 might be the D (7 bases). The CDR3 covers 15 residues. The germline V gene has CDR1 MNHEY and CDR2 SVGAGI. The V and J ends lost 0 bases and 2 bases respectively, with 11 bases between them. Here the CDR3 DNA reads TGTGCCAGCAGTTACTCACCAGGGGGGCCCTACGAGCAGTACTTC. The encoded protein is CASSYSPGGPYEQYF.

CDR3 sequence reads: CASSSTANYGYTF. The CDR3 DNA reads TGTGCCAGCAGTTCCACAGCTAACTATGGCTACACCTTC. J is TRBJ1-2 and V is TRBV28; D ambiguous. V lost 4 bases, J lost 0 bases, and 6 bases lay in between. CDR1 and CDR2 (germline): MDHEN, SYDVKM. This CDR3 spans 13 amino acids.

This chain links TRBV12-3 or TRBV12-4 with TRBJ2-1; TRBD2 agrees at 8 bases. The trim removed 2 bases at V and 14 bases at J, leaving 5 bases unmatched. The CDR3 loop spans 12 amino acids. The CDR3 DNA is TGTGCCAGCAGTTTAAGCGGGACTAGGAAGTTCTTC. It encodes CASSLSGTRKFF.

V usage is TRBV30 and J usage is TRBJ1-5, with D perhaps TRBD1 (5 bases). This CDR3 contains 13 residues. V dropped 1 base and J dropped 2 bases, with 6 bases sitting between them. Per the germline V gene, CDR1 is GTSNPN and CDR2 is SVGIG (reference sequence). The CDR3: CAWSGGGNQPQHF. As DNA, the CDR3 is TGTGCCTGGAGTGGGGGGGGCAATCAGCCCCAGCATTTT.

V gene TRBV6-4 combines with J gene TRBJ1-3; no definite D call. The CDR3 is made up of 15 amino acids. CDR1 and CDR2 (germline): MRHNA, SNTAGT. Trimming left V 0 bases short and J 0 bases short, with 6 bases between. The CDR3 loop is CASSDSSGSGNTIYF. For the CDR3, the DNA is TGTGCCAGCAGTGACTCGTCGGGCTCTGGAAACACCATATATTTT.

J is TRBJ2-1 and V is TRBV30; D ambiguous. Germline V gene data show CDR1 as GTSNPN and CDR2 as SVGIG (reference sequence). The CDR3 is made up of 11 amino acids. V lost 2 bases, J lost 7 bases, and 6 bases lay in between. This chain's CDR3 is CAWSLRNEQFF. The CDR3 DNA follows: TGTGCCTGGAGTCTAAGAAATGAGCAGTTCTTC.

The J gene is TRBJ1-6, the V gene TRBV6-2 or TRBV6-3, with 7 positions matching TRBD1. The CDR3 consists of 14 residues. The germline V gene has CDR1 MNHEY and CDR2 SVGEGT. V lost 0 bases, J lost 7 bases, and 0 bases stayed unmatched. DNA of the CDR3: TGTGCCAGCAGTTACTCGGACAGGAATTCACCCCTCCACTTT. Amino acids: CASSYSDRNSPLHF.

V usage is TRBV5-1 and J usage is TRBJ2-1, with 8 bases aligning to TRBD2. The CDR3 covers 17 residues. The J segment lost 4 bases and the V segment lost 0 bases, leaving 9 bases of the junction unmatched. CDR1 is SGHRS, CDR2 YFSETQ, per germline. In DNA, the CDR3 is TGCGCCAGCAGCTTGGAACGGGGAAGCGGGGGATACAATGAGCAGTTCTTC. The encoded protein is CASSLERGSGGYNEQFF.

This clone showed up just once. This chain connects TRBV6-5 to TRBJ2-7; no reliable D call. CDR3 length equals 11 residues. The germline V gene has CDR1 MNHEY and CDR2 SVGAGI. The V gene lost 1 base and the J gene lost 6 bases, with 4 bases spanning the gap. The CDR3 DNA is TGTGCCAGCAGTTACTTCATCGAGCAGTACTTC. Its translation: CASSYFIEQYF.

The gene calls are TRBV2 and TRBJ1-1, with a weak D call TRBD1 (5 bases). This CDR3 spans 14 amino acids. Between the trimmed V and J ends, which lost 2 bases and 4 bases, there was a span of 11 bases. Germline lookup yields CDR1 SNHLY and CDR2 FYNNEI. The CDR3 reads CASSESLRGTEAFF. Written as DNA, the CDR3 is TGTGCCAGCAGTGAAAGTCTAAGGGGCACTGAAGCTTTCTTT.

The chain combines TRBV5-6 with TRBJ1-1; TRBD1 is a possible D gene (5 bases). The length of the CDR3 is 14 residues. Germline assignment: CDR1 SGHDT and CDR2 YYEEEE. V was clipped by 0 bases and J by 5 bases, with 11 bases between them. CDR3 sequence reads: CASSLDGGETEAFF. The CDR3 DNA reads as TGTGCCAGCAGCTTGGATGGAGGGGAAACTGAAGCTTTCTTT.

The gene calls are TRBV15 and TRBJ1-5, with D possibly being TRBD1 (5 bases). The CDR3 is 15 residues long. The germline V gene has CDR1 LNHNV and CDR2 YYDKDF (reference sequence). Trimming removed 0 bases from V and 6 bases from J, with 12 bases in between. The CDR3 DNA reads as TGTGCCACCAGCAGAGATGTAGCAGGGCTTCAGCCCCAGCATTTT. This translates into CATSRDVAGLQPQHF.